This TCR beta chain derives from a study of tumor-infiltrating lymphocytes in glioblastoma multiforme. General study findings and limits: Detected clone frequencies may not reflect cell counts, being RNA-based.

About this clonotype itself: Its antigen is unknown.

CDR1 and CDR2 (germline): SGHAT, FQNNGV. The CDR3 extends over 14 amino acids. TCRB libraries came from RNA via three nested multiplex PCR rounds. TCRdb reanalysed the multiplex PCR reads using MiXCR and keeps one entry per CDR3 protein. This sample has some 14,000 distinct CDR3 sequences, with 55% to 75% found just once. The sample comprised brain tumor tissue. This receptor was identified in a male donor with glioblastoma. The chain employs TRBV11-2 and TRBJ2-3, with D tentatively TRBD1 or TRBD2 (5 bases each). The DNA end is a closer match to TRBJ2-7, so the J assignment may be wrong. The DNA of the CDR3 is TGTGCCAGCGTCCCCGGGACCCAAAGCCACGAGCAGTACTTC. Protein sequence: CASVPGTQSHEQYF.